The 25 T cell receptor beta chains given below trace back to one sample, sequenced in a study of T cells in women clearing cervical HPV infection (dated by TCRdb to between 2018 and 2020). Library construction relied on the immunoSEQ multiplex PCR assay. TCRdb stores this immuneACCESS table with in-frame sequences only. Part of the clones is absent; in the studies checked, under half of the shortfall reflects unresolved V genes, and no reason is known for the rest. The table for this sample records some 10,000 clones. Around 8.2% of the sample belongs to the ten largest clones. The sample was blood buffy coat. The receptor set was obtained from a woman between 18 and 69 years old with a cervical HPV16 infection that either progressed to CIN3+ or cleared (not recorded which).

Comment on this clone: The read terminates 3 residues before the CDR3 end, so the remaining end is supplied by the germline J gene. V usage is TRBV5-1 and J usage is TRBJ2-3; 9 bases map to TRBD2. With V trimmed by 0 bases and J by 4 bases, 9 bases remained unmatched. The CDR3 has 17 amino acids. Germline CDR1 SGHRS, CDR2 YFSETQ. The CDR3 here is CASSLAVAGGPSDTQYF. The DNA read from the CDR3 is TGCGCCAGCAGCTTGGCCGTCGCGGGGGGGCCGTCAGATACG.

Frequency places this clone as medium-sized (0.01 to 0.1%). The read stops 3 residues short of the end of the CDR3; the missing end is completed from the germline J gene. This sequence joins TRBV7-9 and TRBJ2-2, with a tentative D call TRBD2 (5 bases). The ends were cut back, 5 bases at V and 6 bases at J, with 10 bases in the middle. The CDR3 is made up of 13 amino acids. The germline gives CDR1 SEHNR, CDR2 FQNEAQ (reference sequence). The CDR3 spells CASSQEGPGELFF. The sequenced CDR3 bases are TGTGCCAGCAGCCAAGAGGGTCCCGGGGAG.

This clone is identified as medium-sized from frequency. The read stops 3 residues short of the end of the CDR3; the missing end is completed from the germline J gene. The rearrangement links TRBV10-1 to TRBJ2-1, with 7 bases lining up with TRBD1. CDR1 and CDR2 from the germline V gene are WNHNN and SYGVQD (reference sequence). V shed 3 bases and J 9 bases; nucleotides not matched to a gene: 11. The CDR3 has 15 residues. Incomplete CDR3 DNA: TGCGCCAGCAGTGAATCACCGGGACAGCCGAGTGAG. Protein: CASSESPGQPSE. From start to end, the CDR3 is CASSESPGQPSEQFF.

Comments on this clone: The sequence runs out 3 residues before the end of the CDR3; the remainder is reconstructed from the germline J gene. The chain recombines TRBV5-1 with TRBJ2-5; 12 bases map to TRBD1. This CDR3 comprises 16 residues. V dropped 3 bases and J dropped 4; count of bases not matched to a gene: 7. The V gene's germline CDR1 is SGHRS and CDR2 YFSETQ. CDR3: CASSSPGQGAGETQYF. CDR3 DNA (partial): TGCGCCAGCAGCTCACCGGGACAGGGGGCGGGAGAGACC.

The CDR3 loop is CASSYSGVGETQYF. CDR3 DNA, as far as it was read: TGTGCCAGCAGTTACTCCGGAGTAGGGGAGACG. The chain has TRBV6-2 or TRBV6-3 and TRBJ2-3; either TRBD1 or TRBD2 may supply D (5 bases each). The CDR3 end is not reached by the read, which stops 3 residues before it; the germline J gene fills it in. CDR3 length: 14 residues. Germline assignment: CDR1 MNHEY and CDR2 SVGEGT.

Concerning this clone itself: The sequenced fragment ends 3 residues before the CDR3 boundary, so the rest is inferred from the germline J gene. The V call is TRBV11-2, the J call TRBJ2-4; weak D call: TRBD1 (5 bases). The V gene's germline CDR1 is SGHAT and CDR2 FQNNGV. This CDR3 is built from 15 residues. V lost 5 bases to trimming and J lost 0 bases, with 11 bases between them. Partial CDR3 DNA: TGTGCCAGCAGCCAGGGATTCGTAGCCAAAAACATT. It specifies CASSQGFVAKNI. The complete CDR3 sequence is CASSQGFVAKNIQYF.

Its frequency marks this clone as medium-sized. The CDR3 end is not reached by the read, which stops 3 residues before it; the germline J gene fills it in. J is TRBJ2-5 and V is TRBV7-3; possibly TRBD1 for D (6 bases). CDR3 length: 14 amino acids. Germline CDR1 SGHTA, CDR2 FQGTGA. V lost 1 base and J 7 bases, leaving 13 bases between the germline ends. CDR3 amino acids: CASSLSTGSATQYF. CDR3 DNA, as far as it was read: TGTGCCAGCAGCTTAAGCACAGGGAGTGCGACC.

For this clone: The observed sequence ends 3 residues before the CDR3 terminus, with the missing tail filled in from the germline J gene. This chain connects TRBV5-6 to TRBJ1-1, with 7 nucleotides matching TRBD1. Germline assignment: CDR1 SGHDT and CDR2 YYEEEE. This CDR3 has 12 amino acids. This CDR3 reads CASSLRTGRAFF. The CDR3 DNA, read in part, is TGTGCCAGCAGCCTGCGGACAGGACGA. The full variable domain, with the rest looked up from reference TRBV5-6 and TRBJ1-1, is DAGVTQSPTHLIKTRGQQVTLRCSPKSGHDTVSWYQQALGQGPQFIFQYYEEEERQRGNFPDRFSGHQFPNYSSELNVNALLLGDSALYLCASSLRTGRAFFGQGTRLTVV.

Regarding this clone: The CDR3 end is not reached by the read, which stops 3 residues before it; the germline J gene fills it in. The chain joins TRBV7-6 to TRBJ2-1; D remains ambiguous. Germline CDR1 reads SGHVS; CDR2 reads FNYEAQ. The CDR3 has 13 amino acids. Trimming pared 1 base from V and 9 bases from J, leaving 10 bases between. This CDR3 reads CASSLEGTGEQFF. CDR3 DNA (partial): TGTGCCAGCAGCTTAGAGGGTACCGGTGAG.

As regards this clone: Read data end 3 residues before the CDR3 end; the end is taken from the germline J gene. The gene calls are TRBV19 and TRBJ2-3, with D possibly being TRBD1 (6 bases). CDR3 length equals 15 residues. Trimming cost V 2 bases and J 1 base, with 10 bases left between them. Germline V gives CDR1 LNHDA, CDR2 SQIVND (reference sequence). CDR3 region: CASSIMGAGTDTQYF. The CDR3 bases that were read are TGTGCCAGTAGTATAATGGGGGCGGGCACAGATACG.

Note on this clone: The read ends 3 residues early relative to the CDR3; the germline J gene fills the gap. This sequence joins TRBV7-9 and TRBJ1-1, with D uncertain. From germline, CDR1 is SEHNR and CDR2 FQNEAQ (reference sequence). The CDR3 is 14 amino acids. The CDR3 sequence: CASSSSIGVDTAFF. The sequenced CDR3 bases are TGTGCCAGCAGCTCCTCGATCGGGGTAGATACG.

A remark on this clone: The read stops 3 residues short of the end of the CDR3; the missing end is completed from the germline J gene. The V gene is TRBV6-2 or TRBV6-3, the J gene TRBJ1-2, with 7 bases lining up with TRBD1. Germline loops: CDR1 MNHEY, CDR2 SVGEGT. The CDR3 has 13 amino acids. The sequenced part of the CDR3 DNA is TGTGCCAGCAATGACAGGGCCGATGTAGGC. Encoded protein: CASNDRADVG. The whole CDR3 region reads CASNDRADVGYTF.

To note about this clone: The read falls 3 residues short of the CDR3 end, and the missing part is taken from the germline J gene. V usage is TRBV20-1 and J usage is TRBJ2-7; tentatively, D is TRBD1 (6 bases). CDR3 length equals 14 residues. V gave up 6 bases and J gave up 2 bases, with 17 bases separating them. CDR1 and CDR2 (germline): DFQATT, SNEGSKA (reference sequence). The CDR3 protein is CSAELPTGAYEQYF. The sequenced CDR3 bases are TGCAGTGCCGAGCTGCCGACAGGTGCCTACGAG.

The CDR3 sequence is CSARGHLVAGGPGETQYF. CDR3 DNA (partial): TGCAGTGCTAGAGGGCATTTGGTAGCGGGGGGGCCAGGGGAGACC. The chain is built from TRBV20-1 and TRBJ2-5; 11 nucleotides match TRBD2. Read coverage stops 3 residues before the CDR3 terminus; the germline J gene supplies the remainder. The J segment lost 5 bases and the V segment lost 1 base, leaving 15 bases of the junction unmatched. Germline assignment: CDR1 DFQATT and CDR2 SNEGSKA (reference sequence). The CDR3 covers 18 residues.

In the case of this clone: The CDR3 extends 3 residues past the end of the read, so its final part is completed from the germline J gene. V and J are TRBV20-1 and TRBJ2-1; a possible D gene is TRBD2 (6 bases). The CDR3 is 14 amino acids. V lost 3 bases, J lost 2 bases, and 11 bases lay in between. Germline V lookup: CDR1 DFQATT, CDR2 SNEGSKA (reference sequence). The CDR3 sequence is CSARRRGPYNEQFF. CDR3 DNA (partial): TGCAGTGCTAGGCGGCGGGGACCCTACAATGAG.

Note on this clone: The CDR3 end falls 3 residues outside the read, so it is completed with the germline J gene. The V gene is TRBV19, the J gene TRBJ1-5; D unclear. With 3 bases removed from V and 0 bases from J, the gap between germline ends came to 6 bases. The CDR3 is 14 residues long. Germline V CDR1 and CDR2: LNHDA, SQIVND (reference sequence). CDR3 sequence reads: CASSISGSNQPQHF. The sequenced CDR3 bases are TGTGCCAGTAGTATTTCGGGTAGCAATCAGCCC.

With respect to this clone: The read halts 3 residues ahead of the CDR3 end, with the missing end drawn from the germline J gene. The chain couples TRBV5-1 to TRBJ2-4; D might be TRBD2 (5 bases). The CDR3 runs 14 residues. The ends were cut back, 2 bases at V and 6 bases at J, with 12 bases in the middle. Germline V lookup: CDR1 SGHRS, CDR2 YFSETQ. The CDR3 protein is CASSFGEEGNIQYF. The part of the CDR3 DNA that was read is TGCGCCAGCAGCTTTGGCGAAGAGGGAAACATT.

Remarks on this clone: The read falls 3 residues short of the CDR3 end, and the missing part is taken from the germline J gene. The V gene is TRBV29-1, the J gene TRBJ1-1; D is ambiguous. V was trimmed by 5 bases and J by 0 bases, leaving 4 bases between them. From germline, CDR1 is SQVTM and CDR2 ANQGSEA. The CDR3 runs 11 residues. The part of the CDR3 DNA that was read is TGCAGCGTTCTTCTGAACACTGAA. Amino acid sequence: CSVLLNTE. The entire CDR3 is CSVLLNTEAFF.

As for this clone: The CDR3 extends 3 residues past the end of the read, so its final part is completed from the germline J gene. The chain combines TRBV11-1 with TRBJ2-1; TRBD1 aligns across 10 bases. The CDR3 is made up of 15 amino acids. Germline lookup yields CDR1 SGHAT and CDR2 FQDESV (reference sequence). V gave up 5 bases and J gave up 7 bases; unmatched junction bases: 8. The CDR3 region is CASSPRDRGWNEQFF. The CDR3 DNA, read in part, is TGTGCCAGCAGCCCCCGGGACAGGGGTTGGAATGAG. The whole variable domain, remainder taken from reference TRBV11-1 and TRBJ2-1, is EAEVAQSPRYKITEKSQAVAFWCDPISGHATLYWYRQILGQGPELLVQFQDESVVDDSQLPKDRFSAERLKGVDSTLKIQPAELGDSAMYLCASSPRDRGWNEQFFGPGTRLTVL.

Concerning this clone itself: The sequenced fragment ends 3 residues before the CDR3 boundary, so the rest is inferred from the germline J gene. The chain combines TRBV7-8 with TRBJ1-1, with TRBD1 identical over 7 bases. V gave up 5 bases and J gave up 1 base; unmatched junction bases: 13. Germline loops: CDR1 SGHVS, CDR2 FQNEAQ. The CDR3 contains 17 residues. This CDR3 is CASSPQLPGQPNTEAFF. The CDR3 DNA, read in part, is TGTGCCAGCAGCCCACAACTACCGGGACAGCCGAACACTGAA.

A note on this clone: The missing CDR3 end, 3 residues past where the read stops, is filled in from the germline J gene. V and J are TRBV20-1 and TRBJ1-2, with 9 bases aligning to TRBD1. The CDR3 consists of 13 residues. Germline trimming cut 6 bases from V and 2 bases from J; bases unmatched to any gene: 4. The germline V gene has CDR1 DFQATT and CDR2 SNEGSKA (reference sequence). The part of the CDR3 DNA that was read is TGCAGTGCCCCCGACAGGGGGAACTATGGC. Its protein product is CSAPDRGNYG. The full-length CDR3 reads as CSAPDRGNYGYTF.

Note on this clone: One end of the junction is discordant with germline, which a read error may explain. The CDR3 goes on 3 residues after the read ends, and that part is filled in from the germline J gene. The chain uses TRBV7-7 and TRBJ1-2, with D tentatively TRBD1 (6 bases). The CDR3 extends over 13 amino acids. CDR1 is SSHAT and CDR2 is FNYEAQ in the germline V gene (reference sequence). The CDR3 sequence is CASSFERDNGYTF. CDR3 DNA (partial): TGTGCCAGCAGCTTTGAACGGGACAATGGG.

For this clone: The read comes to an end 3 residues before the CDR3 does, leaving the germline J gene to fill in the end. This chain joins TRBV7-8 and TRBJ1-1, with D uncertain. V was trimmed by 3 bases and J by 2 bases, leaving 13 bases between them. Germline loops: CDR1 SGHVS, CDR2 FQNEAQ. This CDR3 has 15 residues. The CDR3 reads CASSFSAGVNTEAFF. The CDR3 DNA, read in part, is TGTGCCAGCAGCTTTAGCGCTGGAGTTAACACTGAA.

Regarding this clone: Sequencing ends 3 residues short of the CDR3 end; the germline J gene provides the rest. This rearrangement joins TRBV20-1 to TRBJ1-6; tentatively, D is TRBD1 (6 bases). Germline V gives CDR1 DFQATT, CDR2 SNEGSKA (reference sequence). Trimming cost V 3 bases and J 6 bases, with 18 bases left between them. The CDR3 runs 16 residues. CDR3 loop: CSARALGQTVNSPLHF. The CDR3 DNA, read in part, is TGCAGTGCTAGGGCCTTGGGACAAACCGTTAATTCACCC.

As to this clone: The CDR3 goes on 3 residues after the read ends, and that part is filled in from the germline J gene. The chain is built from TRBV6-2 or TRBV6-3 and TRBJ1-5; D might be TRBD1 (5 bases). V lost 6 bases and J 1 base, leaving 16 bases between the germline ends. Germline values: CDR1 MNHEY, CDR2 SVGEGT. This CDR3 spans 16 amino acids. Incomplete CDR3 DNA: TGTGCCAGCAGGACAGAGCTGACAGCCAGCAATCAGCCC. This translates into CASRTELTASNQP. The whole CDR3 protein is CASRTELTASNQPQHF.